This T cell receptor (beta chain) is drawn from a study of blood T cell repertoires in COVID-19. Looked up from germline, CDR1 is LGHDT and CDR2 is YNNKEL (reference sequence). The length of the CDR3 is 15 residues. V trimming: 5 bases; J trimming: 5 bases; junction bases outside the gene matches: 9. Assay used: immunoSEQ multiplex PCR; TCRdb lists only in-frame clones, some missing. This sample has around 340,000 clones, with around nine tenths found just once. Sequenced input: PBMCs or T cells enriched from blood (not recorded which). This sequence joins TRBV3-1 (or the pseudogene TRBV3-2) and TRBJ2-5, with 9 bases identical to TRBD2. This sequence originates from a woman in her thirties who had been exposed to COVID-19. The CDR3, as DNA: TGTGCCAGCAGCGAGACTAGCGGAGGCGGGGAGACCCAGTACTTC. The encoded protein is CASSETSGGGETQYF.